The 5 T cell receptor beta chains given below trace back to one sample, sequenced in a study of T cell responses to AZD1222 COVID-19 vaccine. The data were produced by immunoSEQ multiplex PCR, yet TCRdb's version contains in-frame clones alone and is incomplete. The table has roughly 120,000 clones, nearly 90% seen once. The sample was peripheral blood, taken on day 0 of AZD1222 vaccination. All receptors derive from an adult in good health.

In this sample, this clone turned up once. The CDR3 coding sequence is TGTGCCAGCGCAGGGTATGGCTACACCTTC. Encoded protein: CASAGYGYTF. This rearrangement joins TRBV28 to TRBJ1-2; perhaps TRBD1 as D (5 bases). The CDR3 totals 10 residues. Germline CDR1 and CDR2: MDHEN and SYDVKM. V lost 8 bases to trimming and J lost 5 bases, with 6 bases between them.

The chain combines TRBV27 with TRBJ1-6; D is unresolved. CDR1 and CDR2 (germline): MNHEY, SMNVEV (reference sequence). Trimming removed 3 bases at V and 8 bases at J, with 5 bases between. This CDR3 region has 12 residues. The CDR3 loop reads CASSFRDSPLHF. DNA of the CDR3: TGTGCCAGCAGTTTCCGAGATTCACCCCTCCACTTT.

The J gene is TRBJ1-1, the V gene TRBV5-1; D gene ambiguous. CDR3 length equals 14 residues. Germline assignment: CDR1 SGHRS and CDR2 YFSETQ. V lost 1 base, J lost 1 base, and 8 bases lay in between. CDR3 loop: CASSLFGGNTEAFF. The CDR3 DNA sequence: TGCGCCAGCAGCTTGTTTGGAGGGAACACTGAAGCTTTCTTT.

The rearrangement joins TRBV28 to TRBJ1-2; D is perhaps TRBD1 (6 bases). The ends were cut back, 4 bases at V and 4 bases at J, with 13 bases in the middle. The CDR3 runs to 14 residues. CDR1 is MDHEN and CDR2 is SYDVKM in the germline V gene. CDR3 sequence reads: CASSSSPGVYGYTF. The CDR3 coding sequence is TGTGCCAGCAGTTCCTCCCCAGGGGTCTATGGCTACACCTTC.

J is TRBJ2-7 and V is TRBV18; D ambiguous. The CDR3 covers 14 residues. Trimming took 9 bases from V and 3 from J, leaving 18 bases between them. Looked up from germline, CDR1 is KGHSH and CDR2 is LQKENI. CDR3 sequence: CARRPETPLYEQYF. For the CDR3, the DNA is TGTGCCAGGCGTCCGGAGACACCCCTCTACGAGCAGTACTTC.